Following are 7 T cell receptor beta chains from one sample sequenced in a study of cytomegalovirus exposure and HLA in healthy donors. The PCR contained 60 Vbeta and 13 Jbeta primers. Assay: immunoSEQ multiplex PCR; the TCRdb copy retains only in-frame clones and omits some. The table lists roughly 250,000 clones, 84% of them singletons. The sequencing sample was made of PBMCs. The receptors were gathered from a woman aged 40-49 years in good health and CMV-seropositive.

This clone was detected a few times. The V gene is TRBV6-6, the J gene TRBJ2-3; 11 bases align to TRBD1. After removal of 5 bases from V and 2 bases from J, the junction contained 0 bases not matched to a gene. The CDR3 extends over 14 amino acids. The germline V gene has CDR1 MNHNY and CDR2 SVGAGI (reference sequence). CDR3 DNA: TGTGCCAGCAGTGGACAGGGGGCCACAGATACGCAGTATTTT. Its protein is CASSGQGATDTQYF.

The V call is TRBV20-1, the J call TRBJ2-1; 9 bases fit TRBD2. The V segment lost 6 bases and the J segment 15 bases; nucleotides outside the gene matches: 9. CDR3 length equals 11 residues. Per the germline V gene, CDR1 is DFQATT and CDR2 is SNEGSKA (reference sequence). The CDR3 DNA is TGCAGTGCCCCCGGGACTAGCTATCCGTTCTTC. Its translation is CSAPGTSYPFF.

The rearrangement links TRBV4-3 to TRBJ2-7, with 7 bases identical to TRBD2. The CDR3 has 12 amino acids. Germline CDR1 reads LGHNA; CDR2 reads YSLEER. Trimming cost V 4 bases and J 5 bases; bases outside gene matches: 2. This CDR3 is CASSRGGNEQYF. The CDR3 nucleotides are TGCGCCAGCAGCCGCGGGGGTAACGAGCAGTACTTC.

The V and J genes are TRBV27 and TRBJ2-2; TRBD2 agrees at 14 bases. The CDR3 is 16 residues long. Germline values: CDR1 MNHEY, CDR2 SMNVEV (reference sequence). J lost 4 bases, V lost 10 bases, and 8 bases had no gene match. The DNA of the CDR3 is TGTGCCACCGGACCCGGACTAGCGGGAGGCACCGGGGAGCTGTTTTTT. Translation: CATGPGLAGGTGELFF.

This chain uses TRBV5-1 with TRBJ2-3; D uncertain. The CDR3 runs to 15 residues. Germline V gene lookup returns CDR1 SGHRS and CDR2 YFSETQ. V was trimmed by 0 bases and J by 0 bases, leaving 8 bases between them. The CDR3 DNA reads as TGCGCCAGCAGCTTGGGTAGCAGTAGCACAGATACGCAGTATTTT. The encoded protein is CASSLGSSSTDTQYF.

The chain is built from TRBV5-1 and TRBJ1-1; 10 nucleotides match TRBD1. Germline V gene lookup returns CDR1 SGHRS and CDR2 YFSETQ. J gave up 8 bases and V 4 bases, and 11 bases lay outside the gene matches. This CDR3 has 15 residues. The CDR3 DNA reads as TGCGCCAGCAGCCCCTCGGGGGGACAGGGGATAGAAGCTTTCTTT. Its protein product is CASSPSGGQGIEAFF.

The chain is built from TRBV19 and TRBJ2-3; tentatively, D is TRBD1 (7 bases). The CDR3 runs to 15 residues. The germline gives CDR1 LNHDA, CDR2 SQIVND (reference sequence). V dropped 1 base and J dropped 6 bases, with 14 bases sitting between them. As DNA, the CDR3 is TGTGCCAGTAGTATAGGTGGAGGGGGCATGGATACGCAGTATTTT. Protein sequence: CASSIGGGGMDTQYF.